This T cell receptor beta chain derives from a study of T cell responses to AZD1222 COVID-19 vaccine. Some clones are missing from TCRdb's copy, which holds only in-frame ones; the method was immunoSEQ multiplex PCR. The sample lists 180,000 or so clones, 94% seen once, with about 0.64% in the top ten. Deletions cut 4 bases from V and 6 bases from J, with 7 bases between. The length of the CDR3 is 12 residues. The germline gives CDR1 MDHEN, CDR2 SYDVKM. As regards this clone: This sample includes further DNA sequences coding for the same CDR3.

The receptor was derived from an adult in good health. The V gene is TRBV28, the J gene TRBJ1-5; D is unclear. Sequencing was performed on peripheral blood, taken on day 0 of AZD1222 vaccination. The CDR3, as DNA: TGTGCCAGCAGTTCCCCCCTTCAGCCCCAGCATTTT. Residues: CASSSPLQPQHF.